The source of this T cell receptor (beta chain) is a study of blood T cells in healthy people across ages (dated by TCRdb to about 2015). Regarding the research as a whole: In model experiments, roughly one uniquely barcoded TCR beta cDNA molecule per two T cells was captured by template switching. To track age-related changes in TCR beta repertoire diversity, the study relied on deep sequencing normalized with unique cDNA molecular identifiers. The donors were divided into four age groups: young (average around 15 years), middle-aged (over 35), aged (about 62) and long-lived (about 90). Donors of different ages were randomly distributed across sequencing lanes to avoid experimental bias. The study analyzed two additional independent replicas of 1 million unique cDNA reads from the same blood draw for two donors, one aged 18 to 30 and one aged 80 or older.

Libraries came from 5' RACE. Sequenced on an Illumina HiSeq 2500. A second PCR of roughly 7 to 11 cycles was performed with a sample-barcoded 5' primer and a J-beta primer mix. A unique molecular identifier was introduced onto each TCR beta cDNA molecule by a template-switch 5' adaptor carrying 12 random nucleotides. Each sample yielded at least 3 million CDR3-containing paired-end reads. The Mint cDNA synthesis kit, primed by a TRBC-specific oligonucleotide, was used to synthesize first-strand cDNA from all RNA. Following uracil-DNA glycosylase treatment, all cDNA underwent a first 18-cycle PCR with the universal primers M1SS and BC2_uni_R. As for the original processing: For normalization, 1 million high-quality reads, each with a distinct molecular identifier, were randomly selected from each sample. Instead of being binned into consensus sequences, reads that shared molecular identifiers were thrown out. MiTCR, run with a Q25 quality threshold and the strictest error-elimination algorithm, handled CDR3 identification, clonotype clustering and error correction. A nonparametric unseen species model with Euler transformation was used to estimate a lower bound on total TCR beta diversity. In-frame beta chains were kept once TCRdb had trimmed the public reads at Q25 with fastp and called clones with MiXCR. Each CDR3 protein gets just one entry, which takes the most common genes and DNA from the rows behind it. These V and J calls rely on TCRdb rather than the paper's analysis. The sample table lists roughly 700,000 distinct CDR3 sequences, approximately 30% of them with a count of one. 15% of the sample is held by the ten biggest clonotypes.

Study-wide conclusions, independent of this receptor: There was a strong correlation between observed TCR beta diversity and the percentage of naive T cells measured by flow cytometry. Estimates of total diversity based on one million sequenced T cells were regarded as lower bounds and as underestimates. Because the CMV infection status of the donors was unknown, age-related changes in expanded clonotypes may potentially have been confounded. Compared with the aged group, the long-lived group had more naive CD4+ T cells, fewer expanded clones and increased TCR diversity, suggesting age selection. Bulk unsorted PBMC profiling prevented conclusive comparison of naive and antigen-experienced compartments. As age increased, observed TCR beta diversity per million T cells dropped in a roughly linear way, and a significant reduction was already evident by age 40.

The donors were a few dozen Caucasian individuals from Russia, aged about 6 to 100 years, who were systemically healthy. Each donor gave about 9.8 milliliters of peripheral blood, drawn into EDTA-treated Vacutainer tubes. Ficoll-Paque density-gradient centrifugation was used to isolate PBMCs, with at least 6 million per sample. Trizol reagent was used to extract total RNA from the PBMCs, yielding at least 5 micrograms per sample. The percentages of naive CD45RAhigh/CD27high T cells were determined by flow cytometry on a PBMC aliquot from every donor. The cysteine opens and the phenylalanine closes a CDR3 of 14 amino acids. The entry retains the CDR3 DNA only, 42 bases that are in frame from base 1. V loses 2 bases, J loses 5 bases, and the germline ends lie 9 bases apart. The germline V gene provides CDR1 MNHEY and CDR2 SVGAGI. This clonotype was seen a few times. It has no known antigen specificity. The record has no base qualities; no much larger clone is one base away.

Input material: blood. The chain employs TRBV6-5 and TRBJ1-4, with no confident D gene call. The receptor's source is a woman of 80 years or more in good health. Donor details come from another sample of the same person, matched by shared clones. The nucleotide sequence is TGTGCCAGCAGTTACCGGGAGCCGAATGAAAAACTGTTTTTT. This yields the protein CASSYREPNEKLFF.